This T cell receptor (beta chain) was observed in a study of vaccination and CD4 T cells after COVID-19 (dated 2022 in TCRdb). Background on the whole study: Convalescent patients had a positive SARS-CoV-2 result on nasal swab PCR, and of these patients, about ten had mild disease and one had severe disease. In the convalescent cohort there were six males and four females, among whom were two Hispanic individuals, seven Caucasians, two Asians and one multiracial person. Two doses of either the Pfizer-BioNTech BNT162b2 vaccine (n=8) or the Moderna mRNA-1273 vaccine (n=2) were administered to participants. Post-COVID blood samples from convalescent patients were collected a median of approximately 100 days after diagnosis, with a range of 35 to 161 days. The time from the second vaccine dose to post-vaccine blood sampling had a median of around 72 days and ranged from roughly 13 to 241 days. For stimulating the cultures, overlapping spike peptide pools were used, derived from SARS-CoV-2 as well as from the common cold coronaviruses HCoV-NL63, HCoV-OC43 and HCoV-229E. Control cultures received a CEFX viral epitope pool as the positive control, an HIV-1 Nef peptide pool as the negative control, or no peptide. In roughly eleven COVID-19 convalescent patients and several infection-naive healthy vaccine recipients, the spike-specific CD4+ TCR repertoire before mRNA vaccination was compared with the repertoire after mRNA vaccination.

Spanning cysteine to phenylalanine, the CDR3 consists of 15 amino acids. This entry keeps only the CDR3 DNA: 45 bases, framed from base 1. V lost 7 bases and J lost 2 bases, and the count of bases not matched to a germline gene is 10. From the germline V gene, CDR1 is MDHEN and CDR2 is SYDVKM. This clonotype showed up just a few times. The antigen it recognizes is unknown. Base qualities are missing; no much larger clone stands one base away. Study-wide conclusions, independent of this receptor: The median count of SARS-CoV-2-reactive clonotypes went up from 20 to 25 after infection to a few dozen after vaccination, although the change was not significant. Among the post-vaccine SARS-CoV-2-reactive clones in convalescent patients, a median approximately 90% showed up only after vaccination, which suggests vaccine-specific priming. In convalescent patients, nearly all vaccine-specific clones (304 of 307) were found to be mono-reactive for SARS-CoV-2 spike rather than cross-reactive with common cold coronaviruses. Relatively few convalescent patients were included in the study, and early timepoints after natural infection were not analyzed.

The library was obtained by PCR. At the Johns Hopkins FTIC core, DNA from the cultured CD4+ T cells underwent TCR sequencing with the Oncomine TCR Beta short-read assay. The QIAamp micro DNA kit was used to extract genomic DNA from the cultured CD4+ T cells. Oncomine TCR Beta libraries from cultured CD4+ T cells were pooled with unique dual indexes and sequenced on an Illumina iSeq 100. The authors' analysis ran thus. Non-productive sequences were filtered out, and CDR3s that did not start with C, did not end with F or W, or were shorter than 7 amino acids were discarded. Antigen-specific clonotypes were identified with the MANAFEST web application by comparing peptide-stimulated wells with reference and other culture wells. For a clone to be called positive, the clone needed an FDR below 0.05, an odds ratio above 5, and a productive frequency above 0.1% in at least two of three replicate wells. A clonotype was classed as cross-reactive if the clonotype showed significant expansion both in SARS-CoV-2 spike wells and in at least one common cold coronavirus spike condition. Similarity between CDR3 sequences was evaluated in R version 3.6.1 using Levenshtein distances (stringdist) and unrooted phylogenetic trees (ape). TCRdb reprocessing: public reads trimmed at Q25 with fastp, clones called with MiXCR, in-frame beta chains kept. Identical CDR3 proteins give one entry, which carries the most common genes and DNA. TCRdb, rather than the study authors, made the V and J calls. The sample includes 11,000 to 15,000 distinct CDR3 sequences, with 30% to 35% observed a single time. Jointly, the top ten make up roughly 10% of the sample.

The label giving this sample's treatment or condition can be read as: approximately 9-day PBMC culture with coronavirus spike peptide pools or control peptides (ViraFEST assay). The ViraFEST assay, used in the study, expanded antigen-specific T cells with peptide pools and then identified the expanded clonotypes through TCR sequencing. The convalescent patients' positive SARS-CoV-2 PCR tests were from March to December 2020, which was before the Alpha, Beta and Delta variants emerged in the United States. Each well held some 2 million PBMCs cultured with 9 to 10 ug/ml peptide pools in IMDM containing 5% human AB serum and about 10 IU/ml IL-2. On days 3 and 7, half of the culture medium was replaced with fresh IL-2-containing medium. After approximately eleven days of culture, CD4+ T cells were isolated by negative selection using the EasySep CD4+ T cell isolation kit. Ficoll-Paque Plus gradient centrifugation was used to isolate PBMCs from whole blood, and the isolated PBMCs were then either used fresh or cryopreserved at -140C. In general, triplicate wells were set up for every culture condition.

This TCR derives from a human donor who had recovered from COVID-19. The chain is assembled from TRBV28 and TRBJ1-1, with TRBD1 matching 7 junction bases. The sample was CD4+ T cells from blood, cultured in vitro, taken after SARS-CoV-2 vaccination. CDR3 reads: CASTQAGQRNTEAFF. The sequenced DNA is TGTGCCAGCACGCAGGCGGGACAGAGAAACACTGAAGCTTTCTTT.